The 16 T cell receptor beta chains listed next were all sequenced from one sample in a study of blood T cell repertoires in COVID-19 (dated by TCRdb to the early 2020s). The library came from the immunoSEQ multiplex PCR assay. Entries here come from immuneACCESS through TCRdb and include only in-frame sequences with V and J called. Some clones fail to appear in such tables; in the studies checked, an unresolved V gene covers under half of the shortfall, and the cause of the remainder is unknown. For this sample the table gives around 200,000 clones, of which around 85% were detected only once. Of the sample, around 20% falls within the top ten clones. The sequencing input was PBMCs or T cells enriched from blood (not recorded which). Source of these receptors: a man between 40 and 49 years old who had recovered from COVID-19.

The CDR3 sequence is CASSLVGVGYGYTF. CDR3 bases: TGTGCCAGCAGTTTAGTAGGGGTGGGCTATGGCTACACCTTC. The V call is TRBV28, the J call TRBJ1-2; possibly TRBD1 for D (5 bases). The germline V gene encodes CDR1 MDHEN and CDR2 SYDVKM. V was cut by 2 bases and J by 4 bases, with 11 bases left in between. The CDR3 has 14 amino acids.

CDR3 coding DNA: TGTGCCTGGAGCCCGGACAGAGATCAGCCCCAGCATTTT. Its translation: CAWSPDRDQPQHF. The chain uses TRBV30 and TRBJ1-5, with D maybe TRBD1 (6 bases). Trimming removed 3 bases at V and 5 bases at J, with 11 bases between. From germline, CDR1 is GTSNPN and CDR2 SVGIG (reference sequence). This CDR3 has 13 residues.

The V gene is TRBV14, the J gene TRBJ2-1; D possibly corresponds to TRBD2 (6 bases). This CDR3 region has 16 residues. Trimming took 2 bases from V and 8 from J, leaving 19 bases between them. Germline values: CDR1 SGHDN, CDR2 FVKESK. This chain's CDR3 is CASSQLGGAQGDEQFF. The CDR3 nucleotides read TGTGCCAGCAGCCAACTGGGCGGGGCCCAAGGGGATGAGCAGTTCTTC.

The chain has TRBV2 and TRBJ2-7, with 13 bases identical to TRBD2. The CDR3 is 15 amino acids. V shed 6 bases and J 7 bases; nucleotides not matched to a gene: 9. Per the germline V gene, CDR1 is SNHLY and CDR2 is FYNNEI. The DNA for the CDR3 is TGTGCCAGCAGGCGACTAGCGGGAGGCCTGGGGGAGCAGTACTTC. Its protein is CASRRLAGGLGEQYF.

This clone is a singleton in its sample. The chain employs TRBV2 and TRBJ2-7; D unresolved. Looked up from germline, CDR1 is SNHLY and CDR2 is FYNNEI. This CDR3 is built from 12 residues. V shed 4 bases and J shed 2 bases, with 6 bases lying between them. CDR3 nucleotides: TGTGCCAGCAGTGCATCAGCCTACGAGCAGTACTTC. Translation: CASSASAYEQYF.

The chain links TRBV18 to TRBJ1-4; maybe TRBD1 (5 bases). The V end lost 4 bases, the J end lost 5 bases, and 20 bases lay between the germline ends. CDR1 is KGHSH, CDR2 LQKENI, per germline. The CDR3 loop spans 17 amino acids. The CDR3 bases are TGTGCCAGCTCACTGGGGTTGACCGGGACTCGAAATGAAAAACTGTTTTTT. This codes for CASSLGLTGTRNEKLFF.

In DNA, the CDR3 is TGTGCCAGCAGCCAGGGACAGGGCGGCTACACCTTC. Translating gives CASSQGQGGYTF. The V call is TRBV12-3 or TRBV12-4, the J call TRBJ1-2, with 9 nucleotides matching TRBD1. V trimming: 6 bases; J trimming: 8 bases; junction bases outside the gene matches: 4. This CDR3 region has 12 residues.

The chain links TRBV6-5 to TRBJ1-2; the D is unclear. This CDR3 comprises 13 residues. The V gene's germline CDR1 is MNHEY and CDR2 SVGAGI. Trimming took off 0 bases at V and 5 bases at J, with 7 bases between the two ends. The CDR3 nucleotides are TGTGCCAGCAGTTACTCCCGGTTTTATGGCTACACCTTC. Translating it yields CASSYSRFYGYTF.

The CDR3 spells CASSLAPPLGAGGTDTQYF. The CDR3 nucleotides are TGTGCCAGCAGCTTAGCCCCCCCCCTTGGAGCGGGAGGCACAGATACGCAGTATTTT. The chain joins TRBV11-3 to TRBJ2-3, with TRBD2 matching over 8 bases. J gave up 1 base and V 1 base, and 13 bases lay outside the gene matches. Germline V gives CDR1 SGHNT, CDR2 YENEEA. The CDR3 extends over 19 amino acids.

The genes are TRBV30 and TRBJ1-1; 7 bases fit TRBD1. Per the germline V gene, CDR1 is GTSNPN and CDR2 is SVGIG (reference sequence). The CDR3 extends over 12 amino acids. V gave up 2 bases and J gave up 7 bases; unmatched junction bases: 4. This chain's CDR3 is CAWSQTGIEAFF. The CDR3 region has the DNA TGTGCCTGGAGTCAGACAGGGATTGAAGCTTTCTTT.

The chain employs TRBV4-1 and TRBJ2-2, with unresolved D. This CDR3 has 16 residues. Trimming shortened V by 1 base and J by 4 bases, and 13 bases separated the two germline ends. Per germline, CDR1 MGHRA and CDR2 YSYEKL. For the CDR3, the DNA is TGCGCCAGCAGCCAAGTCGCGCTATTAGTCACCGGGGAGCTGTTTTTT. This translates into CASSQVALLVTGELFF.

The V call is TRBV6-2 or TRBV6-3, the J call TRBJ2-7; a weak D match, TRBD2 (5 bases). The CDR3 covers 15 residues. The V and J ends lost 4 bases and 3 bases respectively, with 16 bases between them. Germline V gene sequence: CDR1 MNHEY, CDR2 SVGEGT. The CDR3 here is CASSFFSGGIYEQYF. The CDR3 region has the DNA TGTGCCAGCAGTTTCTTCAGCGGAGGTATCTACGAGCAGTACTTC.

The genes are TRBV11-2 and TRBJ2-5, with 8 bases matching TRBD2. This CDR3 contains 13 residues. With 5 bases clipped from V and 5 bases from J, the junction kept 4 bases outside the gene matches. The V gene's germline CDR1 is SGHAT and CDR2 FQNNGV. CDR3 amino acids: CASSGGGRETQYF. DNA of the CDR3: TGTGCCAGCAGCGGTGGCGGGAGGGAGACCCAGTACTTC.

V usage is TRBV28 and J usage is TRBJ2-2, with D possibly being TRBD1 (5 bases). The CDR3 consists of 16 residues. Trimming pared 4 bases from V and 1 base from J, leaving 13 bases between. From germline, CDR1 is MDHEN and CDR2 SYDVKM. The CDR3 region has the DNA TGTGCCAGCAGTTCGAGCAGGGTTGTGAACACCGGGGAGCTGTTTTTT. Translated: CASSSSRVVNTGELFF.

The rearrangement links TRBV28 to TRBJ2-5; 15 positions match TRBD2. The CDR3 contains 17 residues. V was clipped by 5 bases and J by 2 bases; unmatched bases: 6. CDR1 MDHEN and CDR2 SYDVKM come from the germline V gene. The CDR3 region is CASSRGLAGGGQETQYF. For the CDR3, the DNA is TGTGCCAGCAGTCGGGGACTAGCGGGAGGAGGACAAGAGACCCAGTACTTC. Looking up the rest from reference TRBV28 and TRBJ2-5 gives the full variable domain: DVKVTQSSRYLVKRTGEKVFLECVQDMDHENMFWYRQDPGLGLRLIYFSYDVKMKEKGDIPEGYSVSREKKERFSLILESASTNQTSMYLCASSRGLAGGGQETQYFGPGTRLLVL.

This sequence joins TRBV30 and TRBJ1-1; D ambiguous. The ends were cut back, 0 bases at V and 1 base at J, with 9 bases in the middle. This CDR3 region has 14 residues. Germline V gene data show CDR1 as GTSNPN and CDR2 as SVGIG (reference sequence). For the CDR3, the DNA is TGTGCCTGGAGTGTAGTCTACAGGAACACTGAAGCTTTCTTT. Its translation: CAWSVVYRNTEAFF.